The clone carrying this T cell receptor beta chain showed up just a few times. The antigen is not known. The PCR employed 60 Vbeta primers together with 13 Jbeta primers. Study processing details: A follow-up analysis tallied 86 million or so unique TCR beta chains, roughly 11 million shared. Profiling relied on immunoSEQ multiplex PCR, and the TCRdb table lists in-frame clones only, not all of them. Clone size and V and J calls were adopted from that table, with D and trimming inferred from the DNA. The sample has approximately 240,000 clones; about three quarters are singletons. This sample was included in a study of cytomegalovirus exposure and HLA in healthy donors. Background on the study: Out of roughly 200 million T cells, an earlier analysis found 117 million unique TCR beta sequences in total. Whole-study findings and limits: Among immune exposure information, only CMV serostatus was available.

Each donor's status was that of a healthy bone marrow donor. This CDR3 has 15 amino acids. Germline values: CDR1 MNHEY, CDR2 SVGAGI. The V gene end was trimmed by 2 bases and the J gene end by 3 bases; junction bases not matched to a gene: 7. The V and J genes are TRBV6-5 and TRBJ2-7; 7 bases map to TRBD2. Material for sequencing was PBMCs. The source is a woman aged 55-69 years in good health and CMV-seropositive. Here the CDR3 reads CASSYLGLENYEQYF. CDR3 in DNA: TGTGCCAGCAGTTACCTCGGACTAGAGAACTACGAGCAGTACTTC.